This TCR beta chain was obtained from a study of technical replicates of blood from four donors (dated by TCRdb to the late 2010s). A remark on this clone: Its antigen remains undetermined. Base qualities are missing; no much larger clone stands one base away.

The germline ends are 19 bases apart after V is trimmed by 6 bases and J by 3 bases. Counted from cysteine to phenylalanine, this CDR3 has 16 amino acids. Only the CDR3 region is kept as DNA, spanning 48 bases read in frame from base 1. CDR1 and CDR2 are read off the germline V gene as SGDLS and YYNGEE. Receptor amplification or capture employed the immunoSEQ multiplex PCR assay. TCRdb took over this immuneACCESS table, retaining in-frame rearrangements with V and J assigned. Such tables are incomplete; in checked studies, under half of the missing clones stem from an unresolved V gene, and the remainder is unexplained. For this sample there are about 61,000 clones; more than 95% appear just once. 0.19% of the sample belongs to the ten largest clones.

The sequence is built from TRBV9 and TRBJ2-1; TRBD2 could be the D gene, as 5 bases match. Sequences were obtained from T cells isolated from PBMCs. The sequence was obtained from a human donor in good health. The CDR3 reads CASTARGASVYNEQFF. The DNA is as follows: TGTGCCAGCACCGCCCGGGGAGCATCGGTCTACAATGAGCAGTTCTTC.